This TCR beta chain stems from a study of blood T cells in healthy people across ages. Study-wide points: A greater number of naive CD4+ cells and higher diversity distinguished long-lived donors from aged donors. The percentage of naive T cells correlated strongly with TCR beta diversity.

Drawn from each donor were ten milliliters of peripheral blood. Germline V CDR1 and CDR2: KGHSH, LQKENI. V gave up 1 base and J gave up 5 bases; unmatched junction bases: 11. The CDR3 consists of 17 residues. This clonotype was seen a handful of times. The antigen remains undetermined. Primers used in a second PCR of about 7 to 11 cycles were a sample-barcoded 5' primer and a J-beta primer mix. TCRdb fed the 5' RACE reads into MiXCR, producing one record per CDR3 protein. The top ten clones hold roughly a fifth of a sample with about a million distinct CDR3 sequences, just over 50% of them seen once. This chain connects TRBV18 to TRBJ2-3, with 8 bases matching TRBD2. Sequenced sample: blood. This sequence was found in a woman aged 60 to 75 in good health. The CDR3 region has the DNA TGTGCCAGCTCACCACAAAGTCAGGACGGGAGGGAAGATACGCAGTATTTT. It is translated as CASSPQSQDGREDTQYF.